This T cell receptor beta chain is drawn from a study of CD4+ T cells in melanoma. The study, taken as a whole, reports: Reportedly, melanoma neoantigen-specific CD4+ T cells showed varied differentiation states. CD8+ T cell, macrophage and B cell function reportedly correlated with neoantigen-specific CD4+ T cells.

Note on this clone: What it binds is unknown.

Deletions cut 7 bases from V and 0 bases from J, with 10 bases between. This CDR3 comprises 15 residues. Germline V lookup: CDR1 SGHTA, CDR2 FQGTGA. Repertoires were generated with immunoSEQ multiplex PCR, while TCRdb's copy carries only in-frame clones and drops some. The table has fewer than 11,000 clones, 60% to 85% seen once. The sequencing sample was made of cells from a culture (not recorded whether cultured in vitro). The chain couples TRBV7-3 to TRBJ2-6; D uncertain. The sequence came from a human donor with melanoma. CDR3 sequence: CASTLGTSGANVLTF. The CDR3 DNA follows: TGTGCCAGCACCTTGGGTACCTCTGGGGCCAACGTCCTGACTTTC.